The next 19 T cell receptor beta chains were all read from a single sample in a study of blood T cell repertoires in COVID-19. Clones were read by immunoSEQ multiplex PCR, and TCRdb kept only the in-frame ones, dropping some. The sample lists approximately 270,000 clones, roughly nine tenths occurring once. The sequenced material came from PBMCs or T cells enriched from blood (not recorded which). These receptors were taken from a human donor in a cohort exposed to, infected with or recovered from COVID-19 (not recorded which). The donor label of this sample is uncertain.

This clone has a single count. The V and J genes are TRBV2 and TRBJ2-3, with TRBD1 identical over 7 bases. The CDR3 runs 13 residues. In germline, CDR1 is SNHLY, CDR2 FYNNEI. J gave up 4 bases and V 5 bases, and 3 bases lay outside the gene matches. The CDR3 here is CASSSTGADTQYF. For the CDR3, the DNA is TGTGCCAGCAGTTCAACAGGGGCAGATACGCAGTATTTT.

The chain employs TRBV29-1 and TRBJ2-2; D ambiguous. Trimming removed 0 bases from V and 1 base from J, with 9 bases in between. The CDR3 extends over 15 amino acids. Germline CDR1 SQVTM, CDR2 ANQGSEA. CDR3 bases: TGCAGCGTTGAAGACAGTGCGGTGAACACCGGGGAGCTGTTTTTT. This encodes CSVEDSAVNTGELFF.

This sequence joins TRBV4-3 and TRBJ1-3, with D hard to call. This CDR3 is 16 amino acids long. Trimming cost V 2 bases and J 0 bases, with 11 bases left between them. Germline CDR1 LGHNA, CDR2 YSLEER. CDR3 protein: CASSQKPRGSGNTIYF. The CDR3 DNA reads TGCGCCAGCAGCCAAAAGCCCCGGGGCTCTGGAAACACCATATATTTT.

The chain employs TRBV18 and TRBJ2-1, with TRBD1 matching over 10 bases. V lost 1 base and J lost 3; bases outside the gene matches: 3. The CDR3 has 16 residues. CDR1 KGHSH and CDR2 LQKENI come from the germline V gene. CDR3 sequence reads: CASSPLGQGGYNEQFF. CDR3 nucleotide sequence: TGTGCCAGCTCACCACTTGGACAGGGGGGCTACAATGAGCAGTTCTTC.

The chain has TRBV7-2 and TRBJ2-7, with 7 positions matching TRBD1. The CDR3 spans 14 residues. Losses at the gene ends were 4 bases for V and 2 bases for J; bases not matched to a gene: 5. Germline V CDR1 and CDR2: SGHTA, FQGNSA. Here the CDR3 DNA reads TGTGCCAGCAGCTCGGGACAGAGCACCTACGAGCAGTACTTC. Its protein is CASSSGQSTYEQYF.

This chain uses TRBV29-1 with TRBJ1-1, with a tentative D call TRBD1 (5 bases). The CDR3 contains 14 residues. Trimming cost V 6 bases and J 1 base, with 15 bases left between them. Germline values: CDR1 SQVTM, CDR2 ANQGSEA. The CDR3 DNA is TGCAGCGTGCGGGGACGGATCGGGAACACTGAAGCTTTCTTT. Translating gives CSVRGRIGNTEAFF.

This chain joins TRBV9 and TRBJ2-2; 8 bases are shared with TRBD2. Germline-derived CDR1 and CDR2 are SGDLS and YYNGEE. This CDR3 has 17 residues. With 2 bases clipped from V and 6 bases from J, the junction kept 12 bases outside the gene matches. Here the CDR3 reads CASSVLFRGLEAGELFF. CDR3 in DNA: TGTGCCAGCAGCGTCCTCTTCAGGGGACTAGAGGCCGGGGAGCTGTTTTTT.

The chain carries TRBV10-3 and TRBJ2-3; TRBD1 matches at 10 bases. CDR1 and CDR2 (germline): ENHRY, SYGVKD. The CDR3 runs 14 residues. Trimming cost V 9 bases and J 4 bases; bases outside gene matches: 7. Here the CDR3 DNA reads TGTGCCATTTCCGGGGACAGGGGACCAGATACGCAGTATTTT. Amino acid sequence: CAISGDRGPDTQYF.

This CDR3 is CASRWTHTGELFF. The CDR3, as DNA: TGTGCCAGCAGGTGGACTCACACCGGGGAGCTGTTTTTT. This chain links TRBV27 with TRBJ2-2, with D perhaps TRBD2 (5 bases). The CDR3 runs 13 residues. Trimming removed 6 bases from V and 3 bases from J, with 8 bases in between. In germline, CDR1 is MNHEY, CDR2 SMNVEV (reference sequence).

The chain links TRBV10-3 to TRBJ2-6; D unclear. The V end was cut by 6 bases, the J end by 4 bases, with 13 bases between. CDR1 and CDR2 (germline): ENHRY, SYGVKD. The CDR3 is 15 residues long. The CDR3 DNA reads as TGTGCCATCAGCCCTCATGGCCCCGGGGCCAACGTCCTGACTTTC. It codes for CAISPHGPGANVLTF.

The V gene is TRBV30, the J gene TRBJ2-3, with TRBD2 matching over 8 bases. V dropped 1 base and J dropped 5; count of bases not matched to a gene: 20. CDR1 and CDR2 (germline): GTSNPN, SVGIG (reference sequence). The CDR3 is 19 residues long. The CDR3, as DNA: TGTGCCTGGAGTGGGTACGGTGTAGGGGTAGCGGGGTTGGGAGATACGCAGTATTTT. Its translation is CAWSGYGVGVAGLGDTQYF.

This clone appeared a single time. This chain joins TRBV27 and TRBJ2-3, with D tentatively TRBD2 (6 bases). Germline V CDR1 and CDR2: MNHEY, SMNVEV (reference sequence). Trimming shortened V by 6 bases and J by 6 bases, and 16 bases separated the two germline ends. The CDR3 covers 14 residues. CDR3 coding DNA: TGTGCCAGCAGACCCGGGAGAGGGTTTGATACGCAGTATTTT. As protein: CASRPGRGFDTQYF.

This chain connects TRBV7-3 to TRBJ2-3, with 7 bases aligning to TRBD2. Trimming cost V 1 base and J 0 bases; bases outside gene matches: 4. The germline V gene encodes CDR1 SGHTA and CDR2 FQGTGA. The CDR3 totals 16 residues. The CDR3 here is CASSLKGGGSTDTQYF. DNA for the CDR3: TGTGCCAGCAGCTTAAAGGGCGGGGGTAGCACAGATACGCAGTATTTT.

The chain employs TRBV2 and TRBJ1-1; 10 bases are shared with TRBD1. J gave up 4 bases and V 0 bases, and 2 bases lay outside the gene matches. Looked up from germline, CDR1 is SNHLY and CDR2 is FYNNEI. This CDR3 is 15 amino acids long. The CDR3 DNA is TGTGCCAGCAGTGAAGCGACAGGGGGCCGCACTGAAGCTTTCTTT. Its translation is CASSEATGGRTEAFF.

The chain couples TRBV4-1 to TRBJ1-5; TRBD1 matches at 8 bases. Germline loops: CDR1 MGHRA, CDR2 YSYEKL. V trimming: 3 bases; J trimming: 4 bases; junction bases outside the gene matches: 8. This CDR3 region has 16 residues. CDR3 sequence (DNA): TGCGCCAGCAGCCAGGGGGACAGGCGTCCTAATCAGCCCCAGCATTTT. Residues: CASSQGDRRPNQPQHF.

The chain combines TRBV7-3 with TRBJ2-1, with TRBD2 matching over 13 bases. This CDR3 contains 15 residues. J gave up 7 bases and V 4 bases, and 4 bases lay outside the gene matches. Germline values: CDR1 SGHTA, CDR2 FQGTGA. CDR3 sequence reads: CASSWGLAGLNEQFF. CDR3 nucleotide sequence: TGTGCCAGCAGCTGGGGACTAGCGGGGCTTAATGAGCAGTTCTTC.

For the CDR3, the DNA is TGCGCCAGCAGCTTGGGTGGGACTAGCGGGGACAATGAGCAGTTCTTC. This sequence encodes CASSLGGTSGDNEQFF. J is TRBJ2-1 and V is TRBV5-1, with 13 bases aligning to TRBD2. Germline CDR1 is SGHRS and CDR2 is YFSETQ. The CDR3 extends over 16 amino acids. V gave up 0 bases and J gave up 5 bases; unmatched junction bases: 2.

V and J are TRBV5-1 and TRBJ1-4; D is unclear. V was cut by 4 bases and J by 0 bases, with 13 bases left in between. Germline V CDR1 and CDR2: SGHRS, YFSETQ. This CDR3 comprises 16 residues. The CDR3 nucleotides are TGCGCCAGCAGCGAGGAACCCATAGCAACTAATGAAAAACTGTTTTTT. Protein: CASSEEPIATNEKLFF.

The chain carries TRBV6-5 and TRBJ1-5; D remains unclear. Germline V CDR1 and CDR2: MNHEY, SVGAGI. The CDR3 length is 15 residues. The ends were cut back, 8 bases at V and 4 bases at J, with 18 bases in the middle. The DNA for the CDR3 is TGTGCCAGCGCCAAGCAACGAGAATTTAATCAGCCCCAGCATTTT. Translating gives CASAKQREFNQPQHF.